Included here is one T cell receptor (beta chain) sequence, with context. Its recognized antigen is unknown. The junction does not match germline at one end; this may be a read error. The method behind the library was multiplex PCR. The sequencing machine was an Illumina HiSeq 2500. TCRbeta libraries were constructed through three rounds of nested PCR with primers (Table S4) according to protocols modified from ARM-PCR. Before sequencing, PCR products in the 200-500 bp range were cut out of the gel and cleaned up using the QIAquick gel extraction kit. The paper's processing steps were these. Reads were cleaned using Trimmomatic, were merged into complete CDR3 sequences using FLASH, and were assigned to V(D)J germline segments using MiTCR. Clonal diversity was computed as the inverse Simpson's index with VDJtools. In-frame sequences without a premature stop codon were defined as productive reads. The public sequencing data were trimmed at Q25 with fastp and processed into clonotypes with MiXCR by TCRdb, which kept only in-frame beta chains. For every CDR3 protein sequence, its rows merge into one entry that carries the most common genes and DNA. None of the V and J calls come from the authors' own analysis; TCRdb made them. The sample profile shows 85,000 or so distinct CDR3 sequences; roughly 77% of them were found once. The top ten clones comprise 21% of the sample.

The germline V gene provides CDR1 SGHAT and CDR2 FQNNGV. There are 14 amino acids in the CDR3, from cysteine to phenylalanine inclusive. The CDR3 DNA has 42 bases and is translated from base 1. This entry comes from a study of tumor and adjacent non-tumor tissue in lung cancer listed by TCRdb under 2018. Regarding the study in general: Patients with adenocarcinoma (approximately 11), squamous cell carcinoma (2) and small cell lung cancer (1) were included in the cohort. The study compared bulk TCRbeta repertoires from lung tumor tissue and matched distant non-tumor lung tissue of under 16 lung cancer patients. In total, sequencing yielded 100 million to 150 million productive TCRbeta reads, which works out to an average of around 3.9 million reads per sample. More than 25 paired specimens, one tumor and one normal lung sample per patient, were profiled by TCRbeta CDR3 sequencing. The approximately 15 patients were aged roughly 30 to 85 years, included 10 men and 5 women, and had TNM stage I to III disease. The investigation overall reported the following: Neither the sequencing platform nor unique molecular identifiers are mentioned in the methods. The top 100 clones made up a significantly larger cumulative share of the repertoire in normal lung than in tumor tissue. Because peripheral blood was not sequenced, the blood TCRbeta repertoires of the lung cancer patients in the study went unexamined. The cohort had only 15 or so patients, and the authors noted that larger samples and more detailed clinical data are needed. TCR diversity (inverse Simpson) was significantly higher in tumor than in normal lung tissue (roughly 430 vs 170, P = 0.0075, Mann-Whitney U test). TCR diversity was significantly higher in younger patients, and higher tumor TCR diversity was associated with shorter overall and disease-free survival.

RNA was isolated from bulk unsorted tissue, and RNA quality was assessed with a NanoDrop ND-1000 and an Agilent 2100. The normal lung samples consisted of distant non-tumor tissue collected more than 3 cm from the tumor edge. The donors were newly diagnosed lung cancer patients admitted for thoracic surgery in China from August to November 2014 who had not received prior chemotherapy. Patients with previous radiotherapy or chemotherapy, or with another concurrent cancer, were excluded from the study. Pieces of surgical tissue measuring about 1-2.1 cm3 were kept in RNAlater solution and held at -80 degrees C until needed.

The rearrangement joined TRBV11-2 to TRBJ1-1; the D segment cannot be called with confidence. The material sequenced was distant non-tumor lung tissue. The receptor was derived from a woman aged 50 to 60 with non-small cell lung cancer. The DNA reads TGTGCCAGCAGCTTGCTAATGGTGGGAAATGAGGCTCTCTTT. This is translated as CASSLLMVGNEALF. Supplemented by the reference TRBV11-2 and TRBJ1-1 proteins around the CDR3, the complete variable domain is EAGVAQSPRYKIIEKRQSVAFWCNPISGHATLYWYQQILGQGPKLLIQFQNNGVVDDSQLPKDRFSAERLKGVDSTLKIQPAKLEDSAVYLCASSLLMVGNEALFGQGTRLTVV.